This T cell receptor (beta chain) came from a study of T cell responses to AZD1222 COVID-19 vaccine (dated by TCRdb to the early 2020s). Regarding the complete study: AZD1222 recipients with second doses at about 4 weeks or about 12 weeks were pooled, because spike-specific TCR depth and breadth did not differ between schedules. Enrollment into the trials was organized by age into subgroups of 18-55, 56-69 and 70-plus years, and those subgroups contained roughly 140, 27 and 60 TCR-sequenced participants, respectively. A total of more than 230 trial participants underwent TCR sequencing, of whom about 210 had received two doses of AZD1222 and about 25 had received two doses of the MenACWY control vaccine.

Paper-wide results and their limitations: The vaccine-associated CD4 TCRs covered the entire spike protein, and the dominant responses fell in regions 160-218 and 743-854. Participants were mostly white British and included more females than males, and it was suggested by the authors that clonal diversity may have been underestimated. Reportedly, close to half of the unique spike-specific TCRs recognized epitopes lying outside the regions that are mutated in the B.1.351 and B.1.1.7 variants. Spike-specific TCR breadth and depth rose significantly after two AZD1222 doses compared with day 0 and with MenACWY recipients. Conclusions about previously exposed vaccinees are limited because only 5 or 6 AZD1222 recipients were SARS-CoV-2 seropositive at baseline. Because no day 14 peak-response samples were available, the repertoires could be characterized only after the peak T cell response. The 56-69-year group was small, and its depth increase did not reach significance, likely because of low power.

The time point label of this sample denotes: baseline before first vaccination. Vaccinee samples came from UK trials COV001 and COV002, including a single-blind randomized controlled phase 2/3 trial of AZD1222 (ChAdOx1 nCoV-19) in healthy adults. Trial participant PBMC samples were collected at day 0 and day 28 after the second dose for TCRbeta chain sequencing. From its cysteine to its phenylalanine, the CDR3 spans 14 amino acids. The retained sequence is limited to the CDR3, 42 bases, with the frame set at the first base. V is reduced by 5 bases and J by 3 bases, leaving a spacing of 13 bases between them. The germline V gene gives CDR1 as SGHTA and CDR2 as FQGNSA. With respect to this clone: The antigen this receptor binds is unknown. Base qualities are not provided; no much larger clone lies one nucleotide away.

The CDR3 regions of human TCRbeta chains were analyzed by immunosequencing. The original pipeline was this. TCRs in the repertoires were matched against a reference library of SARS-CoV-2-specific TCRs that had been generated with the MIRA antigen-specificity platform. Breadth meant the fraction of unique TCRs that were SARS-CoV-2-associated, whereas depth meant the fraction of total T cells that were SARS-CoV-2-associated. Using the MIRA data, each spike-specific TCR was mapped to the spike region that the TCR reacts to and placed in a CD4 or CD8 class. Log10-transformed breadth and depth values were compared by one-way ANOVA with Sidak's multiple comparisons tests. In its TCRdb copy, this immuneACCESS table keeps in-frame sequences only and misses some clones. Where compared with another copy, unresolved V genes explain less than half of these, and the others have no known cause. V, J and clone size are taken as reported in that table, and D and trimming were inferred from the DNA itself. This sample has about 76,000 clones in its table, and approximately 90% of those were observed once. The ten largest account for 11% of the sample.

The TCR was taken from an adult in good health. The rearrangement combines TRBV7-2 with TRBJ1-2, and TRBD1 may be the D gene, going by 5 matching bases. The specimen comprised peripheral blood, sampled on day 0 of AZD1222 vaccination. The CDR3 here reads CASSPQGLDYGYTF. The DNA sequence is given as TGTGCCAGCAGCCCCCAGGGCCTAGACTATGGCTACACCTTC.